This T cell receptor (beta chain) appears in the sequencing data of a study of breast tumors, draining lymph nodes, adjacent tissues. TCRdb analysed the multiplex PCR reads with MiXCR anew, one entry per CDR3 protein. Of 15,000 to 20,000 distinct CDR3 sequences listed, roughly 63% are singletons. This clonotype was found many times. The target antigen is unknown. Findings and caveats of the study: Compared with lymph nodes, tumors were less diverse; compared with nontumor tissue, more. The data were judged consistent with most tumor T cells coming from lymph node and expanding in tumor. That most tumor T cells come from lymph nodes remained unproven.

Trimming pared 1 base from V and 8 bases from J, leaving 12 bases between. The CDR3 length is 15 residues. The germline V gene encodes CDR1 LGHDT and CDR2 YNNKEL (reference sequence). This clonotype originated in a female donor with breast cancer. Some clones in this sample may be carry-over from other donors' samples. Sequenced sample: tumor-adjacent breast tissue. The rearrangement links TRBV3-1 to TRBJ1-6; D might be TRBD1 (6 bases). This chain's CDR3 is CASSQVGGRDSPLHF. In DNA, the CDR3 is TGTGCCAGCAGCCAAGTGGGGGGCAGGGATTCACCCCTCCACTTT.